The T cell receptor beta chain described here comes from a study of T cells in Graves' hyperthyroidism and ophthalmopathy. This clonotype came up many times. Trimming took 3 bases from V and 0 from J, leaving 6 bases between them. There are 15 residues in the CDR3. The V gene's germline CDR1 is SNHLY and CDR2 FYNNEI. Amplification of TCR beta CDR3 regions was performed using RNA transcripts as template. During a first-round RT-PCR of the TCR CDR3, the HTBI primer set was used. TCRdb reprocessed the multiplex PCR reads with MiXCR, giving one entry per CDR3 protein. This sample carries fewer than 800,000 distinct CDR3 sequences, 15% to 20% of them seen once, and the ten largest clones take about 8.4%.

The chain employs TRBV2 and TRBJ2-6; D is unclear. The receptor was derived from a man younger than 35 with Graves' hyperthyroidism. Sequenced material: blood. The CDR3 loop is CASSDPSSGANVLTF. CDR3 sequence (DNA): TGTGCCAGCAGTGACCCGTCCTCTGGGGCCAACGTCCTGACTTTC.